These 30 T cell receptor beta chains were all obtained from the same sample, sequenced in a study of shared clonotypes between healthy human individuals. The data were produced by immunoSEQ multiplex PCR, yet TCRdb's version contains in-frame clones alone and is incomplete. The data show 950,000 to 1,300,000 clones, roughly 80% seen once. The sample was memory CD4+ T cells sorted from blood. Subset in this sample: CD45RA-negative fraction. The receptors were sampled from a man aged 18 to 30 in good health.

The gene calls are TRBV27 and TRBJ1-2; D remains unclear. The germline V and J ends were trimmed by 6 bases and 4 bases, with 12 bases remaining between them. CDR1 MNHEY and CDR2 SMNVEV come from the germline V gene (reference sequence). The CDR3 sequence is 13 residues long. The CDR3 DNA follows: TGTGCCAGCAGGATGACAAGGGCCTATGGCTACACCTTC. Translation: CASRMTRAYGYTF.

This clone was counted once. The chain combines TRBV6-6 with TRBJ2-1; 7 nucleotides line up with TRBD2. CDR3 size: 12 residues. The J segment lost 10 bases and the V segment lost 5 bases, leaving 5 bases of the junction unmatched. The germline V gene has CDR1 MNHNY and CDR2 SVGAGI (reference sequence). CDR3 bases: TGTGCCAGCAGTGGCTTACTAGCGGAGCAGTTCTTC. It is translated as CASSGLLAEQFF.

V is TRBV28 and J is TRBJ1-2; D gene uncertain. Germline CDR1 and CDR2: MDHEN and SYDVKM. This CDR3 comprises 10 residues. The CDR3 nucleotides are TGTGGAGTCTTTAACTATGGCTACACCTTC. Encoded protein: CGVFNYGYTF.

Comments on this clone: Different DNA sequences within this sample yield the same CDR3. The rearrangement joins TRBV5-6 to TRBJ2-1, with a possible D match to TRBD2 (6 bases). CDR3 length: 15 residues. Trimming removed 1 base from V and 0 bases from J, with 8 bases in between. Germline assignment: CDR1 SGHDT and CDR2 YYEEEE. The CDR3 is CASSLRGSSYNEQFF. Here the CDR3 DNA reads TGTGCCAGCAGCTTGCGGGGGAGCTCCTACAATGAGCAGTTCTTC.

This clone was found once. This may be a read error: a much more frequent sequence differs by one nucleotide. The chain uses TRBV11-3 and TRBJ1-2; 10 bases match TRBD1. The junction had 2 bases not matched to a gene; V was cut back by 4 bases and J by 6 bases. The CDR3 has 13 amino acids. From germline, CDR1 is SGHNT and CDR2 YENEEA. CDR3 sequence: CASSSGTGDGYTF. In DNA form, the CDR3 reads TGTGCCAGCAGCTCCGGGACAGGGGATGGCTACACCTTC.

The V and J genes are TRBV28 and TRBJ2-7; tentatively, D is TRBD2 (5 bases). V lost 6 bases and J lost 2, with 17 bases in between. The length of the CDR3 is 15 residues. Germline V CDR1 and CDR2: MDHEN, SYDVKM. CDR3 DNA: TGTGCCAGCAGACCTTGGGAGACGGCAACCTACGAGCAGTACTTC. This codes for CASRPWETATYEQYF.

The V gene is TRBV7-6, the J gene TRBJ1-3, with D uncertain. Germline lookup yields CDR1 SGHVS and CDR2 FNYEAQ. V was pared by 5 bases and J by 4 bases, with 15 bases between. This CDR3 has 15 amino acids. For the CDR3, the DNA is TGTGCCAGCAGCCTGGGTTCCTTGAGGGGAAACACCATATATTTT. This codes for CASSLGSLRGNTIYF.

Concerning this clone: Other DNA sequences in this sample translate to the same CDR3. The chain is built from TRBV18 and TRBJ2-1; 9 bases line up with TRBD1. This CDR3 has 15 amino acids. From germline, CDR1 is KGHSH and CDR2 LQKENI. V shed 3 bases and J 4 bases; nucleotides not matched to a gene: 4. CDR3: CASSPPGQGYNEQFF. DNA of the CDR3: TGTGCCAGCTCACCCCCGGGACAGGGTTACAATGAGCAGTTCTTC.

Concerning this clone itself: Relative to the germline gene, one junction end is altered; a read error may explain this. The chain joins TRBV20-1 to TRBJ2-1, with a weak D call TRBD2 (6 bases). There are 9 residues in the CDR3. CDR1 and CDR2 (germline): DFQATT, SNEGSKA (reference sequence). The CDR3 bases are TGCAGTGCTAGAGGGGAGCGGGTCTTC. Its translation: CSARGERVF.

This clone was seen just once. The junction departs from germline at one end; a sequencing error may be responsible. V and J are TRBV11-2 and TRBJ2-7; 16 bases map to TRBD2. This CDR3 spans 15 amino acids. CDR1 is SGHAT, CDR2 FQNNGV, per germline. As DNA, the CDR3 is TGTGCCAGCAGCGGGGGACTAGCGGGAGGGCCGGTGCCACACTTC. Translating gives CASSGGLAGGPVPHF.

A few counts support this clone. The V gene is TRBV7-6, the J gene TRBJ2-7; TRBD2 aligns across 8 bases. V was pared by 4 bases and J by 0 bases, with 14 bases of the junction left unmatched. The CDR3 sequence is 18 residues long. The germline CDR1 and CDR2 sequences are SGHVS and FNYEAQ. The CDR3 sequence is CASSSLKGVAGSSYEQYF. Here the CDR3 DNA reads TGTGCCAGCAGCTCCCTTAAGGGGGTAGCGGGGAGCTCCTACGAGCAGTACTTC. The full variable domain, with the rest looked up from reference TRBV7-6 and TRBJ2-7, is GAGVSQSPRYKVTKRGQDVALRCDPISGHVSLYWYRQALGQGPEFLTYFNYEAQQDKSGLPNDRFSAERPEGSISTLTIQRTEQRDSAMYRCASSSLKGVAGSSYEQYFGPGTRLTVT.

The DNA for the CDR3 is TGTGCCAGCAGTGAACCATCTAGCGGGGGGTTATTCTTC. Translation gives CASSEPSSGGLFF. The V gene is TRBV6-1, the J gene TRBJ2-1; 11 positions agree with TRBD2. The CDR3 has 13 amino acids. The germline V gene encodes CDR1 MNHNS and CDR2 SASEGT. The V segment lost 2 bases and the J segment 16 bases; nucleotides outside the gene matches: 7.

This chain joins TRBV29-1 and TRBJ1-1; tentative D call: TRBD1 (6 bases). This CDR3 is 15 amino acids long. Germline values: CDR1 SQVTM, CDR2 ANQGSEA. Trimming removed 2 bases from V and 7 bases from J, with 20 bases in between. The CDR3 loop reads CSVELGSRGLGEAFF. DNA for the CDR3: TGCAGCGTTGAACTGGGGTCCCGGGGGCTGGGTGAAGCTTTCTTT.

This CDR3 reads CSVSEQGGEKLFF. CDR3 coding DNA: TGCAGCGTTAGCGAACAAGGGGGGGAAAAACTGTTTTTT. This chain links TRBV29-1 with TRBJ1-4; D may be TRBD1 (6 bases). The CDR3 runs 13 residues. Germline V CDR1 and CDR2: SQVTM, ANQGSEA. The V end was cut by 5 bases, the J end by 8 bases, with 15 bases between. Full variable domain (missing parts from reference TRBV29-1 and TRBJ1-4): SAVISQKPSRDICQRGTSLTIQCQVDSQVTMMFWYRQQPGQSLTLIATANQGSEATYESGFVIDKFPISRPNLTFSTLTVSNMSPEDSSIYLCSVSEQGGEKLFFGSGTQLSVL.

The chain links TRBV7-2 to TRBJ2-3; D is possibly TRBD1 or TRBD2 (5 bases each). CDR1 is SGHTA, CDR2 FQGNSA, per germline. The CDR3 runs 16 residues. V lost 1 base, J lost 5 bases, and 16 bases lay in between. CDR3 region: CASSLGGGGVGDTQYF. DNA of the CDR3: TGTGCCAGCAGCTTAGGGGGCGGAGGTGTAGGAGATACGCAGTATTTT.

The V gene is TRBV5-1, the J gene TRBJ2-3; the match to TRBD1 covers 7 bases. The V segment lost 4 bases and the J segment 2 bases; nucleotides outside the gene matches: 4. The CDR3 spans 14 residues. The germline V gene encodes CDR1 SGHRS and CDR2 YFSETQ. For the CDR3, the DNA is TGCGCCAGCAGCATCGGGACAGCCACAGATACGCAGTATTTT. Translating it yields CASSIGTATDTQYF.

This chain joins TRBV5-5 and TRBJ1-2; no firm D call. The germline V and J ends were trimmed by 2 bases and 7 bases, with 18 bases remaining between them. The germline CDR1 and CDR2 sequences are SGHKS and YYEKEE (reference sequence). This CDR3 spans 15 amino acids. In DNA, the CDR3 is TGTGCCAGCAGCTTATCGGGATCCAACCGGTCTGGCTACACCTTC. Its translation is CASSLSGSNRSGYTF.

The J gene is TRBJ2-3, the V gene TRBV4-2; 7 nucleotides match TRBD2. This CDR3 comprises 20 residues. CDR1 is LGHNA and CDR2 is YNFKEQ in the germline V gene. J was trimmed by 0 bases and V by 0 bases; bases with no gene match: 15. CDR3 nucleotide sequence: TGTGCCAGCAGCCAAGAGGGCGGGGGTGAGGCCAAGCACAGCACAGATACGCAGTATTTT. Amino acid sequence: CASSQEGGGEAKHSTDTQYF.

This clone was observed many times. This chain joins TRBV5-4 and TRBJ2-1; 9 nucleotides match TRBD2. This CDR3 contains 15 residues. Germline V gene lookup returns CDR1 SGHNT and CDR2 YYREEE (reference sequence). The trim removed 1 base at V and 5 bases at J, leaving 4 bases unmatched. This CDR3 reads CASSLSLAGNNEQFF. CDR3 nucleotides: TGTGCCAGCAGCTTGAGCCTAGCGGGGAACAATGAGCAGTTCTTC.

The rearrangement links TRBV30 to TRBJ2-1, with D unclear. The CDR3 is 13 residues long. V lost 0 bases, J lost 4 bases, and 7 bases lay in between. Germline loops: CDR1 GTSNPN, CDR2 SVGIG (reference sequence). The CDR3 bases are TGTGCCTGGAGTGTAATCGATTACAATGAGCAGTTCTTC. Protein product: CAWSVIDYNEQFF. The full variable domain, in which reference TRBV30 and TRBJ2-1 provide the parts outside the CDR3, is SQTIHQWPATLVQPVGSPLSLECTVEGTSNPNLYWYRQAAGRGLQLLFYSVGIGQISSEVPQNLSASRPQDRQFILSSKKLLLSDSGFYLCAWSVIDYNEQFFGPGTRLTVL.

This rearrangement joins TRBV27 to TRBJ1-5; perhaps TRBD1 as D (5 bases). Per germline, CDR1 MNHEY and CDR2 SMNVEV (reference sequence). Trimming removed 6 bases from V and 0 bases from J, with 9 bases in between. The CDR3 is made up of 14 amino acids. CDR3 nucleotides: TGTGCCAGCAGCCAGGGATCTAGCAATCAGCCCCAGCATTTT. It specifies CASSQGSSNQPQHF.

The V call is TRBV30, the J call TRBJ2-2; TRBD2 matches 8 bases. The CDR3 runs 15 residues. CDR1 and CDR2 (germline): GTSNPN, SVGIG (reference sequence). V lost 2 bases and J lost 5; bases outside the gene matches: 7. The CDR3 reads CAWSSGGATTGELFF. The CDR3 DNA reads as TGTGCCTGGAGTAGCGGGGGCGCAACGACCGGGGAGCTGTTTTTT.

The V and J genes are TRBV4-1 and TRBJ2-2; perhaps TRBD2 as D (5 bases). The germline V gene encodes CDR1 MGHRA and CDR2 YSYEKL. This CDR3 has 15 residues. The germline V and J ends were trimmed by 1 base and 1 base, with 7 bases remaining between them. Here the CDR3 reads CASSQGGRNTGELFF. In nucleotides, the CDR3 is TGCGCCAGCAGCCAAGGAGGGAGGAACACCGGGGAGCTGTTTTTT.

The rearrangement links TRBV28 to TRBJ1-4, with D hard to call. V shed 5 bases and J shed 0 bases, with 10 bases lying between them. This CDR3 is built from 15 residues. Germline V CDR1 and CDR2: MDHEN, SYDVKM. DNA for the CDR3: TGTGCCAGCAGTGAACTAGGTGCAACTAATGAAAAACTGTTTTTT. This gives the protein CASSELGATNEKLFF.

This clone was seen a handful of times. The chain joins TRBV4-1 to TRBJ1-1; tentative D call: TRBD1 (6 bases). The CDR3 is 15 residues long. V lost 0 bases, J lost 4 bases, and 12 bases lay in between. From germline, CDR1 is MGHRA and CDR2 YSYEKL. CDR3 amino acids: CASSQETGWATEAFF. CDR3 in DNA: TGCGCCAGCAGCCAAGAAACAGGGTGGGCCACTGAAGCTTTCTTT.

This chain links TRBV6-1 with TRBJ2-1; either TRBD1 or TRBD2 may supply D (5 bases each). The V end lost 8 bases, the J end lost 5 bases, and 16 bases lay between the germline ends. This CDR3 is 14 amino acids long. Germline V gene data show CDR1 as MNHNS and CDR2 as SASEGT. The CDR3 sequence: CASGRDQVDNEQFF. For the CDR3, the DNA is TGTGCCAGCGGACGGGACCAGGTCGACAATGAGCAGTTCTTC.

This clone was recorded a few times. The chain links TRBV27 to TRBJ2-3, with a weak D call TRBD2 (6 bases). This CDR3 is built from 15 residues. Trimming stripped 3 bases from V and 1 base from J, with 11 bases between. The germline CDR1 and CDR2 sequences are MNHEY and SMNVEV (reference sequence). CDR3 nucleotides: TGTGCCAGCAGTTTTAGTTCGGGGGGCACAGATACGCAGTATTTT. Amino acid sequence: CASSFSSGGTDTQYF.

V is TRBV7-2 and J is TRBJ2-1; 7 bases line up with TRBD2. The CDR3 sequence is 16 residues long. V lost 5 bases, J lost 5 bases, and 12 bases stayed unmatched. Germline CDR1 reads SGHTA; CDR2 reads FQGNSA. The CDR3 is CASSPRGGRGHNEQFF. The CDR3, as DNA: TGTGCCAGCAGCCCCCGGGGCGGGAGAGGGCACAATGAGCAGTTCTTC.

The chain carries TRBV10-3 and TRBJ1-6; D is unresolved. The CDR3 length is 18 residues. The V end was cut by 0 bases, the J end by 4 bases, with 16 bases between. CDR1 and CDR2 (germline): ENHRY, SYGVKD. The CDR3 region has the DNA TGTGCCATCAGTGAGTCTGATTCGGGTGCAGCGTATAATTCACCCCTCCACTTT. Its translation is CAISESDSGAAYNSPLHF.

The gene calls are TRBV9 and TRBJ2-7, with 10 positions matching TRBD1. The CDR3 spans 16 residues. CDR1 is SGDLS, CDR2 YYNGEE, per germline. V trimming: 6 bases; J trimming: 2 bases; junction bases outside the gene matches: 11. DNA of the CDR3: TGTGCCAGCATCACAGCTGAGGGGACAGGGGCCTACGAGCAGTACTTC. Amino acid sequence: CASITAEGTGAYEQYF.